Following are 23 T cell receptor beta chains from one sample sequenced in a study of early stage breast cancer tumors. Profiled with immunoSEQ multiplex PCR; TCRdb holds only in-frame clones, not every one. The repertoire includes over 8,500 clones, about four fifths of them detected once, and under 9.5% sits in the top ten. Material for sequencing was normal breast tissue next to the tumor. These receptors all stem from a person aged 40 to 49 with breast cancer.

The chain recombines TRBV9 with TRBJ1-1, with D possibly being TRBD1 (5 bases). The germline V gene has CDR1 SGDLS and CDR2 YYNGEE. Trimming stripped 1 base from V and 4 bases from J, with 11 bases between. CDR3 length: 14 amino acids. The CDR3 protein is CASSVSGWGTEAFF. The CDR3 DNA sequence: TGTGCCAGCAGCGTATCAGGGTGGGGCACTGAAGCTTTCTTT.

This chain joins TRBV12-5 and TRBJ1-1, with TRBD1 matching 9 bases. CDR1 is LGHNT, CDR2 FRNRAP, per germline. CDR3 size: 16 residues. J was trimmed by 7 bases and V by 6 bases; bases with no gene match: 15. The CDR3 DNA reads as TGTGCTAGTGGCTCCGGACAGGGGAGAACCTACATTGAAGCTTTCTTT. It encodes CASGSGQGRTYIEAFF.

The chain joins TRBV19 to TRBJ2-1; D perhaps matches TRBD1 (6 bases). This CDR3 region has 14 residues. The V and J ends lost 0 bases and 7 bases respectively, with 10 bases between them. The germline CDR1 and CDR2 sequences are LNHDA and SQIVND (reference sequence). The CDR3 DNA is TGTGCCAGTAGTATAGACAGGGGTGGGAATGAGCAGTTCTTC. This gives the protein CASSIDRGGNEQFF. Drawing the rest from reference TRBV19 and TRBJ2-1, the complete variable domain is DGGITQSPKYLFRKEGQNVTLSCEQNLNHDAMYWYRQDPGQGLRLIYYSQIVNDFQKGDIAEGYSVSREKKESFPLTVTSAQKNPTAFYLCASSIDRGGNEQFFGPGTRLTVL.

CDR3: CASADPSGSNEKLFF. As DNA, the CDR3 is TGCGCCAGCGCTGATCCTTCAGGGTCTAATGAAAAACTGTTTTTT. V gene TRBV5-1 combines with J gene TRBJ1-4, with D possibly being TRBD1 (5 bases). The CDR3 covers 15 residues. Between the trimmed V and J ends, which lost 7 bases and 3 bases, there was a span of 16 bases. Germline values: CDR1 SGHRS, CDR2 YFSETQ.

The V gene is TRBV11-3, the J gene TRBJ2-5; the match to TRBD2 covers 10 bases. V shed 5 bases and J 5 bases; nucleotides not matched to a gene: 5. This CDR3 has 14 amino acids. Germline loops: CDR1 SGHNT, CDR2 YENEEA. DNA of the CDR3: TGTGCCAGCAGCAAGCGGGAGGGGGAGGAGACCCAGTACTTC. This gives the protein CASSKREGEETQYF.

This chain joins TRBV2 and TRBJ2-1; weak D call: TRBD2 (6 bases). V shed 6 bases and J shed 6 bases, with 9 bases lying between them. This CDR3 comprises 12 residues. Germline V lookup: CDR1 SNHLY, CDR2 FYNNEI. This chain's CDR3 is CASSAGLNEQFF. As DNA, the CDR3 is TGTGCCAGCAGCGCGGGACTCAATGAGCAGTTCTTC.

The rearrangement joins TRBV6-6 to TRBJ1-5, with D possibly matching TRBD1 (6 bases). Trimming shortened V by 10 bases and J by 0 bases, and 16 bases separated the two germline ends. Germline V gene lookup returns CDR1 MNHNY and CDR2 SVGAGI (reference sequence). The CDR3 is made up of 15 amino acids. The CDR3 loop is CATLPGQSSNQPQHF. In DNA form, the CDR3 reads TGTGCCACCCTACCGGGACAAAGTAGCAATCAGCCCCAGCATTTT.

In DNA form, the CDR3 reads TGTGCCATCAGTGAGTCGAATTCGGACAGGGTGGAGACCCAGTACTTC. This gives the protein CAISESNSDRVETQYF. The chain links TRBV10-3 to TRBJ2-5; 8 bases line up with TRBD1. V gave up 0 bases and J gave up 5 bases; unmatched junction bases: 8. Germline assignment: CDR1 ENHRY and CDR2 SYGVKD. The CDR3 has 16 amino acids.

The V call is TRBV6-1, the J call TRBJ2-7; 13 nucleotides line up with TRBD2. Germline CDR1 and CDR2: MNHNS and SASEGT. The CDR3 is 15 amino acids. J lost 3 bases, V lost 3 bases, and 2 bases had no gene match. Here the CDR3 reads CASSDGLAGVYEQYF. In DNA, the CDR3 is TGTGCCAGCAGTGACGGACTAGCGGGAGTCTACGAGCAGTACTTC.

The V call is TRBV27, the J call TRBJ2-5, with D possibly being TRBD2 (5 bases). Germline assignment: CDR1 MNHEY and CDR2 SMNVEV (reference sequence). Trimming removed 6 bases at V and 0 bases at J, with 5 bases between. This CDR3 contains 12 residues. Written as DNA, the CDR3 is TGTGCCAGCAGGGACTACCAAGAGACCCAGTACTTC. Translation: CASRDYQETQYF.

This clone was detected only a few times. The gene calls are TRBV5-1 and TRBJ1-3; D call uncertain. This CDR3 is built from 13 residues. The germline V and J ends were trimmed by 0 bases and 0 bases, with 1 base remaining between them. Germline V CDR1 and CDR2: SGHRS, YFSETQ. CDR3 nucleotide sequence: TGCGCCAGCAGCTTGGCCTCTGGAAACACCATATATTTT. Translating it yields CASSLASGNTIYF.

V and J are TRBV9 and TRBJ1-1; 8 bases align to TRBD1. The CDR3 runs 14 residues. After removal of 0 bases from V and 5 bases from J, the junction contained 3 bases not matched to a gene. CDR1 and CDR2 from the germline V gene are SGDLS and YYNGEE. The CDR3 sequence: CASSVAYRGTEAFF. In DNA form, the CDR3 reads TGTGCCAGCAGCGTAGCCTACAGGGGGACTGAAGCTTTCTTT.

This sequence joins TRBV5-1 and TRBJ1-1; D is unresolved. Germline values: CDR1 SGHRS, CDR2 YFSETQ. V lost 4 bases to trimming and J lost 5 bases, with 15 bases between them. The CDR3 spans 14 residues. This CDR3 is CASSRRLAGTEAFF. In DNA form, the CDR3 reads TGCGCCAGCAGCCGTCGCTTAGCTGGAACTGAAGCTTTCTTT. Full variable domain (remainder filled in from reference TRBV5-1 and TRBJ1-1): KAGVTQTPRYLIKTRGQQVTLSCSPISGHRSVSWYQQTPGQGLQFLFEYFSETQRNKGNFPGRFSGRQFSNSRSEMNVSTLELGDSALYLCASSRRLAGTEAFFGQGTRLTVV.

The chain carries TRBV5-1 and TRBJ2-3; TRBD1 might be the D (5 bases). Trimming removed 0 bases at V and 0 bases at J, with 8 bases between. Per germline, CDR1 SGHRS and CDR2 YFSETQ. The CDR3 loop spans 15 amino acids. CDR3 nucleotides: TGCGCCAGCAGCTTGGCTCAGGGAAGCACAGATACGCAGTATTTT. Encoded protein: CASSLAQGSTDTQYF.

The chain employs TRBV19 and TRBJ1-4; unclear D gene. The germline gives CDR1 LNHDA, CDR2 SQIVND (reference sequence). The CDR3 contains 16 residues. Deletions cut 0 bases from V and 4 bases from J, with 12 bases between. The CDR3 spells CASSIDRSSDNEKLFF. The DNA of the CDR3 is TGTGCCAGTAGTATAGACCGGTCGTCGGATAATGAAAAACTGTTTTTT.

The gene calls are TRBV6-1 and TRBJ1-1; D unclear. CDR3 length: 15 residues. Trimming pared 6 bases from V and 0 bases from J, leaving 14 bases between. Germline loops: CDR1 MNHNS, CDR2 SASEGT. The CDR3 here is CASRALGNLNTEAFF. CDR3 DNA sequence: TGTGCCAGCAGGGCCCTAGGGAACCTGAACACTGAAGCTTTCTTT.

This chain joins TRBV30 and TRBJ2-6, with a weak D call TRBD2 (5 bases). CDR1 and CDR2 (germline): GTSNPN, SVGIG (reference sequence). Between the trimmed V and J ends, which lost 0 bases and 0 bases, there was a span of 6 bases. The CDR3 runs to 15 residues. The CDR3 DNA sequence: TGTGCCTGGAGTGTCGGGGTCTCTGGGGCCAACGTCCTGACTTTC. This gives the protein CAWSVGVSGANVLTF.

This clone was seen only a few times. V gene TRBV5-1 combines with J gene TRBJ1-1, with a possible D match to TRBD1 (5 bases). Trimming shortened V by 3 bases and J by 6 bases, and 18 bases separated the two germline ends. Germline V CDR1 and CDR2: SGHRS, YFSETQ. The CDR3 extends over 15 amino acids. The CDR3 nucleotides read TGCGCCAGCAGCTCCCTGAGCGGGGGGATGGCTGAAGCTTTCTTT. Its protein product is CASSSLSGGMAEAFF.

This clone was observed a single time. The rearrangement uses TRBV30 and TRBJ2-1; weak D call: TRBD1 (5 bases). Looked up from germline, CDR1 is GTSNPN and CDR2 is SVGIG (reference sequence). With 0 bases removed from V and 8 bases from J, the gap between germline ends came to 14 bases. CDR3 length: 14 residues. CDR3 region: CAWSVPEQGDEQFF. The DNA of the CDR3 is TGTGCCTGGAGTGTACCGGAGCAAGGGGATGAGCAGTTCTTC.

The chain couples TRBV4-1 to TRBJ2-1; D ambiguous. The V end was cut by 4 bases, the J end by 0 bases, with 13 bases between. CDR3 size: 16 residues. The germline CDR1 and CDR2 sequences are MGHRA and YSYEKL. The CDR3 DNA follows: TGCGCCAGCAGCCTGTCCTATGGACCCTCCTACAATGAGCAGTTCTTC. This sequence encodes CASSLSYGPSYNEQFF.

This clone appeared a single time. CDR3 residues: CASSVVAGAEQFF. CDR3 sequence (DNA): TGTGCCAGCAGTGTAGTAGCGGGAGCTGAGCAGTTCTTC. This chain connects TRBV6-4 to TRBJ2-1, with TRBD2 matching over 9 bases. The germline gives CDR1 MRHNA, CDR2 SNTAGT. After removal of 4 bases from V and 9 bases from J, the junction contained 4 bases not matched to a gene. There are 13 residues in the CDR3.

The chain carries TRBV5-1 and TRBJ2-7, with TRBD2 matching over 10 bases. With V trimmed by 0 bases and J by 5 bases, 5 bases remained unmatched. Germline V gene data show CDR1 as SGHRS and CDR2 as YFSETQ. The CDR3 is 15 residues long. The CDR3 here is CASSLETSGEDEQYF. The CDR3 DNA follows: TGCGCCAGCAGCTTGGAAACTAGCGGGGAGGACGAGCAGTACTTC.

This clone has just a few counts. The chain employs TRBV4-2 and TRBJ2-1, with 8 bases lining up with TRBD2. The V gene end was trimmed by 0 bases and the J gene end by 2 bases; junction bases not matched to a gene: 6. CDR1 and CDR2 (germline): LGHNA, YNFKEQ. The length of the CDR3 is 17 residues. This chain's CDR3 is CASSQEASGSAYNEQFF. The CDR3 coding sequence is TGTGCCAGCAGCCAAGAGGCGAGCGGGAGCGCCTACAATGAGCAGTTCTTC.